The present T cell receptor (beta chain) was sequenced within a study of blood T cell repertoires in COVID-19. Study as a whole: Nucleic acid was either cDNA or gDNA, and it came from T cells, B-cell-depleted T cells, or PBMCs.

V dropped 0 bases and J dropped 8 bases, with 8 bases sitting between them. Germline CDR1 is SGHKS and CDR2 is YYEKEE (reference sequence). CDR3 length equals 13 residues. Produced via immunoSEQ multiplex PCR; TCRdb's table is partial and in-frame only. The profile covers over 200,000 clones, with about 80% appearing a single time and roughly 7.6% taken by the ten largest. Enrolment of Seattle patients took place during active infection, and they were followed longitudinally. The clonotype originates from a woman of 80 years or more with COVID-19, enrolled during active disease. Sequencing input: peripheral blood. The chain carries TRBV5-5 and TRBJ1-4; tentatively, D is TRBD1 (5 bases). CDR3 in amino acids: CASSLARGEKLFF. The CDR3 DNA reads TGTGCCAGCAGCTTGGCCCGGGGGGAAAAACTGTTTTTT.